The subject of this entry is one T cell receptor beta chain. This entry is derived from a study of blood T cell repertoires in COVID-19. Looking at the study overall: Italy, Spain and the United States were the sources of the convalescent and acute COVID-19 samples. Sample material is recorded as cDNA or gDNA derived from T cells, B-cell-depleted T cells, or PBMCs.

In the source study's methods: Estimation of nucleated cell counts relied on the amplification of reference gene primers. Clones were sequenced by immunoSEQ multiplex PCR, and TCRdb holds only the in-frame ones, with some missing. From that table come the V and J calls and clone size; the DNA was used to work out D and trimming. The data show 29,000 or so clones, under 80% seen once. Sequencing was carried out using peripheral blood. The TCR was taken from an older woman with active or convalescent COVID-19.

The CDR3 bases are TGTGCCAGCAGCTCCCGACAGGGGCGAAGCAATCAGCCCCAGCATTTT. It is translated as CASSSRQGRSNQPQHF. This chain connects TRBV7-8 to TRBJ1-5, with 8 bases that match TRBD1. V dropped 4 bases and J dropped 1; count of bases not matched to a gene: 6. The CDR3 runs 16 residues. Germline CDR1 SGHVS, CDR2 FQNEAQ.